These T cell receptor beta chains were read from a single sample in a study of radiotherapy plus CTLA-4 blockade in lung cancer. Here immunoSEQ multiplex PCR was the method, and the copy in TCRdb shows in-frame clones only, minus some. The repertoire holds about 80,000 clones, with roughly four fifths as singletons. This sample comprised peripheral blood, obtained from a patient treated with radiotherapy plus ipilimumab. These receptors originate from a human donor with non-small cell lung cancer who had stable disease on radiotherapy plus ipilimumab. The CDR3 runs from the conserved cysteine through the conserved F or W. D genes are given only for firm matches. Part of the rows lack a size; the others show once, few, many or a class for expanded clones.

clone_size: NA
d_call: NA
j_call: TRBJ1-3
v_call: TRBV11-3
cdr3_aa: CASSADSGNTIYF
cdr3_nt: TGTGCCAGCAGCGCGGACTCCGGAAACACCATATATTTT

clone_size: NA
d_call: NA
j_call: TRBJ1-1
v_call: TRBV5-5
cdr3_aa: CASSLVTEAFF
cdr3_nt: TGTGCCAGCAGCTTGGTAACTGAAGCTTTCTTT

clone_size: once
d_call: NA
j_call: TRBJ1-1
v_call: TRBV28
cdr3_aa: CASSIGGISTEAFF
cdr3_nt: TGTGCCAGCAGCATAGGGGGGATAAGCACTGAAGCTTTCTTT

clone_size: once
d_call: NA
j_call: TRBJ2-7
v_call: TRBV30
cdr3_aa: CAWSGDTYEQYF
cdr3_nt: TGTGCCTGGAGTGGGGACACATACGAGCAGTACTTC

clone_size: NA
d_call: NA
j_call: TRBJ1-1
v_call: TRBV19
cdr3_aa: CASSIVFGGNTEAFF
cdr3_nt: TGTGCCAGTAGTATAGTGTTCGGCGGGAACACTGAAGCTTTCTTT

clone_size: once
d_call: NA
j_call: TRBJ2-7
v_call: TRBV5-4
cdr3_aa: CASSLGPEHYEQYF
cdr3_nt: TGTGCCAGCAGCTTAGGACCGGAACACTACGAGCAGTACTTC

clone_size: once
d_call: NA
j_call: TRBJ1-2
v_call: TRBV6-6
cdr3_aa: CASSDVGARDGYTF
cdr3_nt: TGTGCCAGCAGCGACGTCGGGGCTCGGGATGGCTACACCTTC

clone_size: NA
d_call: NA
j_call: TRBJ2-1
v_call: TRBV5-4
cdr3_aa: CASSLQGLSYNEQFF
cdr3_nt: TGTGCCAGCAGCCTCCAAGGGCTCTCCTACAATGAGCAGTTCTTC

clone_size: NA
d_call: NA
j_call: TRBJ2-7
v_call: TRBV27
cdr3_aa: CASGFSYEQYF
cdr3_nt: TGTGCCAGCGGGTTCTCCTACGAGCAGTACTTC

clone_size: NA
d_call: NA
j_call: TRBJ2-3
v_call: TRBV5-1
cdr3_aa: CASKSTAGSPSDTQYF
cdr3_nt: TGCGCCAGCAAAAGTACGGCGGGGAGCCCGTCAGATACGCAGTATTTT

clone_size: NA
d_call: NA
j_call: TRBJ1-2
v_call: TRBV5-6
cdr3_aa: CASSLESSDYGYTF
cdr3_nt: TGTGCCAGCAGCTTGGAGAGCAGCGACTATGGCTACACCTTC

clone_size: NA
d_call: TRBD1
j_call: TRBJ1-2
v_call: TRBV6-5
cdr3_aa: CASQTDRFYGYTF
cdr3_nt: TGTGCCAGCCAAACGGACAGGTTCTATGGCTACACCTTC

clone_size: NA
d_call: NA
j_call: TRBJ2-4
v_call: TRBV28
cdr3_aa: CASSGSGLSNIQYF
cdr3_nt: TGTGCCAGCAGTGGGTCGGGACTTTCAAACATTCAGTACTTC

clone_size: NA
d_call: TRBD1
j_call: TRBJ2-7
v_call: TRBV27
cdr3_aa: CASSLDPPGQGGRQYF
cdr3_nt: TGTGCCAGCAGTTTAGACCCTCCGGGACAGGGGGGCCGGCAGTACTTC

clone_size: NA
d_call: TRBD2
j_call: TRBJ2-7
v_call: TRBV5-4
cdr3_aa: CASSLGLRGSSYEQYF
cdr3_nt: TGTGCCAGCAGCTTAGGGCTCCGCGGGAGCTCCTACGAGCAGTACTTC

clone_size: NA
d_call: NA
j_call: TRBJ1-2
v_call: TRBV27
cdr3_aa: CASRTVNYGYTF
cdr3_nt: TGTGCCAGCCGGACAGTAAACTATGGCTACACCTTC

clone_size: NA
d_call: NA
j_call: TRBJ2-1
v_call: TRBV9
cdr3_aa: CASSVAGTRDEQFF
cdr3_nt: TGTGCCAGCAGCGTAGCGGGGACCAGGGATGAGCAGTTCTTC

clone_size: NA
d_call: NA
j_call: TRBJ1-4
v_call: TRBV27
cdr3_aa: CASSFTGTVNEKLFF
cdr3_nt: TGTGCCAGCAGTTTCACGGGGACGGTAAATGAAAAACTGTTTTTT

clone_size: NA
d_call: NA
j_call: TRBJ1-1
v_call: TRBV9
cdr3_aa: CASSVDADTMNTEAFF
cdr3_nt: TGTGCCAGCAGCGTAGATGCGGACACCATGAACACTGAAGCTTTCTTT

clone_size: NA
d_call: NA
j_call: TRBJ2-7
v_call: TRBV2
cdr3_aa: CAVLTGIHSSYEQYF
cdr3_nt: TGTGCCGTCCTAACAGGGATACATTCCTCCTACGAGCAGTACTTC

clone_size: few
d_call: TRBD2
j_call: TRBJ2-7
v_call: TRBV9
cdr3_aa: CASSVGTSGTYEQYF
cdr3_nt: TGTGCCAGCAGCGTCGGGACTAGCGGAACCTACGAGCAGTACTTC

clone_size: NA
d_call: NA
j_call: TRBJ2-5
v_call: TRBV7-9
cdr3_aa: CASSEAETQYF
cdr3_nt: TGTGCCAGCAGCGAAGCGGAGACCCAGTACTTC

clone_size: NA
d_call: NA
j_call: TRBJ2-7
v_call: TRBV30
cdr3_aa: CAWSEGEAPHEQYF
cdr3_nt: TGTGCCTGGAGTGAGGGGGAGGCCCCTCACGAGCAGTACTTC

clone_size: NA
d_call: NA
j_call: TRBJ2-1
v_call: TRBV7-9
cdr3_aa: CASSFDEQFF
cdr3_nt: TGTGCCAGCAGCTTCGATGAGCAGTTCTTC

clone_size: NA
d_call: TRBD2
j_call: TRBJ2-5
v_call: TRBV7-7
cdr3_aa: CASSPGGRGFETQYF
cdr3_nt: TGTGCCAGCAGCCCTGGAGGGAGGGGCTTTGAGACCCAGTACTTC

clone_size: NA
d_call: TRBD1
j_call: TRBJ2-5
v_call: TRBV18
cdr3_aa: CASSPVTGSGETQYF
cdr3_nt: TGTGCCAGCTCACCCGTGACAGGGAGTGGAGAGACCCAGTACTTC

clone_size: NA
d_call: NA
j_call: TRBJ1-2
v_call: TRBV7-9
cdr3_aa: CASSHAGGGGYTF
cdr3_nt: TGTGCCAGCAGCCACGCGGGGGGCGGTGGCTACACCTTC

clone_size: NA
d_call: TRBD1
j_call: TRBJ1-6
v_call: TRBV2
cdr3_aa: CASSPGQGGNSPLHF
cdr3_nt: TGTGCCAGCAGTCCCGGACAGGGGGGGAATTCACCCCTCCACTTT

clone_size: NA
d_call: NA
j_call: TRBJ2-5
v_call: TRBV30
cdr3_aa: CAFRTGETQYF
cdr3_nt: TGTGCCTTCCGGACGGGAGAGACCCAGTACTTC

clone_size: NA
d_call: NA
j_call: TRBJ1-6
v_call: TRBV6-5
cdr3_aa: CASLDNINSPLHF
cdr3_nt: TGTGCCAGCTTGGATAATATTAATTCACCCCTCCACTTT

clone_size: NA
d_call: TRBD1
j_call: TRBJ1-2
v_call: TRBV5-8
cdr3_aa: CASSLGDRNYGYTF
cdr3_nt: TGTGCCAGCAGCTTGGGGGACAGGAACTATGGCTACACCTTC

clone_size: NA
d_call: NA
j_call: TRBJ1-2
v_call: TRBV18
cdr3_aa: CASSQQGRQDGYTF
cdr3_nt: TGTGCCAGCTCACAGCAGGGTCGGCAGGATGGCTACACCTTC

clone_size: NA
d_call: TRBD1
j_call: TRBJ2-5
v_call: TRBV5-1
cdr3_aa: CASSLEGAGETQYF
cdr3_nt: TGCGCCAGCAGCTTGGAGGGGGCGGGAGAGACCCAGTACTTC

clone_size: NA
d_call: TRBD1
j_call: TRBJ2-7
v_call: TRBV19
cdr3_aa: CASSVRTGTDYEQYF
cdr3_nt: TGTGCCAGTAGTGTCCGGACAGGGACGGACTACGAGCAGTACTTC

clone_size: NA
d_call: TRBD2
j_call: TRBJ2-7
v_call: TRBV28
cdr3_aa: CASSRGGAPYEQYF
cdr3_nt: TGTGCCAGCAGTCGCGGGGGGGCCCCCTACGAGCAGTACTTC

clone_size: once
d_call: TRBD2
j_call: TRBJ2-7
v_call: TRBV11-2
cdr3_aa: CASSQGLAGGSGEQYF
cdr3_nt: TGTGCCAGCAGCCAGGGGCTAGCGGGAGGCTCCGGGGAGCAGTACTTC

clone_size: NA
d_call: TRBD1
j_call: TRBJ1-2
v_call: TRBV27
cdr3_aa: CASSLKGAPGYTF
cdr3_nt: TGTGCCAGCAGCCTGAAGGGGGCGCCTGGCTACACCTTC

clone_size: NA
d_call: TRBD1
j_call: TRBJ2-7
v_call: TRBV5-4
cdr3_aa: CASSLGGYRGQGLEQYF
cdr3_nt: TGTGCCAGCAGCTTGGGTGGGTACAGGGGCCAGGGGTTGGAGCAGTACTTC

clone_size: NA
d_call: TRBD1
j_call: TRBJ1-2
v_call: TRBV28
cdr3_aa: CASRPPGQGGYGYTF
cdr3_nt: TGTGCCAGCAGACCGCCGGGACAGGGTGGATATGGCTACACCTTC

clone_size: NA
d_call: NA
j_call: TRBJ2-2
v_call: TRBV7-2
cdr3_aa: CASSLIETGELFF
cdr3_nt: TGTGCCAGCAGCCTAATCGAAACCGGGGAGCTGTTTTTT

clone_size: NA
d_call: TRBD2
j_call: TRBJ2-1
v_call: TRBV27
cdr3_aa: CASSHRMRGTSGGGYEQFF
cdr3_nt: TGTGCCAGCAGTCACCGGATGCGAGGGACTAGCGGGGGGGGGTACGAGCAGTTCTTC

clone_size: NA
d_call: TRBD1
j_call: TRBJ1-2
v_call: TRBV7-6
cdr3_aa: CASSQDRAGGYTF
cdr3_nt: TGTGCCAGCAGCCAGGACAGGGCGGGAGGCTACACCTTC

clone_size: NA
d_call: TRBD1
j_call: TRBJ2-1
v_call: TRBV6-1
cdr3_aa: CASSVSTGGSYNEQFF
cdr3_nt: TGTGCCAGCAGTGTGTCGACAGGGGGGTCCTACAATGAGCAGTTCTTC